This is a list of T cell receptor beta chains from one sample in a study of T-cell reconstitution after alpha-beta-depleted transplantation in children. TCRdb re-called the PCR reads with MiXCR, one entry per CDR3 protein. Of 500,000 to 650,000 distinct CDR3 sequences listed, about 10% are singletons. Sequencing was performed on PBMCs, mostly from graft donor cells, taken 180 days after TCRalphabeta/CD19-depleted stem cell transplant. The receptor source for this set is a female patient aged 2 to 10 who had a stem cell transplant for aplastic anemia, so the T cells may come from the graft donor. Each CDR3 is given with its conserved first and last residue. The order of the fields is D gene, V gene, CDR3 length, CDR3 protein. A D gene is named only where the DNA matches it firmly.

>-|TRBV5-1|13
CASSPPPQETQYF
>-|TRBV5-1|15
CASSLGSGYTGELFF
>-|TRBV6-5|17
CASSYSTGTGGLGTQYF
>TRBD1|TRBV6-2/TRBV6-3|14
CASSFRGRGTEAFF
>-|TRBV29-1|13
CSVVPGGDEKLFF
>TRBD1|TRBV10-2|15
CASRDRGQANEKLFF
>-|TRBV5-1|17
CASSLKMTRLDYYEQYF
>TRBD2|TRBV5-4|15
CASSWVGLDPNEQFF
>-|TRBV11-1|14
CASSFVGIVDTQYF
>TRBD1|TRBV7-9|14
CASSFRDSPRTQYF
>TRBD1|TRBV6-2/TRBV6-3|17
CASSQTGAGTSNQPQHF
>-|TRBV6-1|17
CASSERSRTGNTGELFF
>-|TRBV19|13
CASSQGWRETQYF
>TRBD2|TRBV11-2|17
CASILGLAGPPLHEQFF
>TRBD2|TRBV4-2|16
CASSPLAGASYNEQFF
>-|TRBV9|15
CASSVGSASYNEQFF
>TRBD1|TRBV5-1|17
CASSARQGRIPSYEQYF
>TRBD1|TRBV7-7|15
CASSLAGTGEGTQYF
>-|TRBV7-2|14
CASSLVRMNTEAFF
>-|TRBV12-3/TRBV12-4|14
CASSLWTEQETQYF
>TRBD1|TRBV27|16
CASSTRTGGFQETQYF
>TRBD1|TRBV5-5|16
CASSLGDRGLLGELFF
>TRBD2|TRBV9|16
CASSVEAGGGHNEQFF
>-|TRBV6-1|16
CASSQRQGGSYNEQFF
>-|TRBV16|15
CASSQVSRVGQPQHF
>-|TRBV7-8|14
CASSLAGTTDTQYF
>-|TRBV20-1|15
CSARGSGVSNQPQHF
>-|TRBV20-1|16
CSAPPDRLRNYNEQFF
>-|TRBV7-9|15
CASSPGPWRPYEQYF
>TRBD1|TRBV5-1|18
CASSFVSRSRGPGETQYF
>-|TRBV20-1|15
CSAREQAIWNQPQHF
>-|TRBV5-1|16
CASSQIPGPDTGELFF
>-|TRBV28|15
CASSLWSVSNQPQHF
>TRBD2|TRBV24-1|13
CATSFDGRGAQYF
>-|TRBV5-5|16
CASSLARGIFGDTQYF
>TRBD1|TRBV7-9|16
CASSLIVPTGGETQYF
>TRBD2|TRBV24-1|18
CATSGPGLAGVSYNEQFF
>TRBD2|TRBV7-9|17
CASSSRLAGAGADTQYF
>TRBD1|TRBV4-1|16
CASSQEGGTANEKLFF
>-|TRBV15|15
CATSRDQHGGEELFF
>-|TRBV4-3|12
CASRGGRDEQFF
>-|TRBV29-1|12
CSASGGRETQYF
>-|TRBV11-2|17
CASSPHRSTEGLSEQYF